The T cell receptor beta chain under discussion was sequenced for a study of T cell responses to AZD1222 COVID-19 vaccine. Study-wide results and limits: The donor group comprised mostly white British people and more females; the analysis possibly underestimated clonal diversity. Regions 160-218 and 743-854 held dominance among vaccine-associated CD4 TCRs, which spanned spike. At baseline, seropositivity was found in only 5 to 7 AZD1222 recipients.

Whether given at about 4 or about 12 weeks, second doses were pooled. As to this clone: Its antigen is currently unknown.

The method was immunoSEQ multiplex PCR; TCRdb's version includes in-frame clones alone and lacks a portion of them. The sample has under 170,000 clones; around nine tenths are singletons. This CDR3 is built from 12 residues. Germline assignment: CDR1 LGHDT and CDR2 YNNKEL (reference sequence). Deletions cut 5 bases from V and 3 bases from J, with 5 bases between. The V call is TRBV3-1 (or the pseudogene TRBV3-2), the J call TRBJ1-5; D is unclear. Sample: peripheral blood, taken 28 days after the second AZD1222 dose. This receptor was identified in an adult who received the AZD1222 COVID-19 vaccine. The CDR3 loop is CASSSLNQPQHF. The CDR3 bases are TGTGCCAGCAGCTCCCTCAATCAGCCCCAGCATTTT.